The 26 T cell receptor beta chains listed next were all sequenced from one sample in a study of TIL therapy for anti-PD-1-resistant metastatic lung cancer (dated by TCRdb to about 2021). What this sample's time point label stands for: pre-treatment sample, taken before nivolumab and TIL therapy. TCR beta CDR3 regions were amplified from genomic DNA with the immunoSEQ v3 hsTCRB kit using bias-controlled multiplex PCR. As stored in TCRdb, this immuneACCESS dataset retains in-frame rearrangements with V and J assigned. A fraction of the clones does not appear; measured against another copy, unresolved V genes explain less than half of the discrepancy, and the remainder lacks a known reason. The sample contains about 52,000 clones, 79% of them found a single time. Clones ranked in the top ten supply 4% to 6% of the sample. The material was blood, obtained at baseline. The source is a woman aged 25 to 80 with non-small cell lung cancer.

V is TRBV6-6 and J is TRBJ2-3; perhaps TRBD1 as D (5 bases). The CDR3 has 15 amino acids. CDR1 is MNHNY and CDR2 is SVGAGI in the germline V gene (reference sequence). V lost 7 bases to trimming and J lost 1 base, with 15 bases between them. For the CDR3, the DNA is TGTGCCAGCATGGGGCGCCTAAGGGGCACAGATACGCAGTATTTT. This encodes CASMGRLRGTDTQYF.

About this clone: Other DNA variants within this sample encode the same CDR3. This chain connects TRBV5-1 to TRBJ1-1, with 7 bases aligning to TRBD1. Per germline, CDR1 SGHRS and CDR2 YFSETQ. Unmatched junction bases numbered 15, after V lost 1 base and J lost 6 bases. The CDR3 is 17 amino acids. For the CDR3, the DNA is TGCGCCAGCAGCTTGAAACTGAGGACAGGAGAAGGGGCTGAAGCTTTCTTT. Its protein is CASSLKLRTGEGAEAFF.

The chain has TRBV29-1 and TRBJ2-7, with D possibly matching TRBD1 (6 bases). CDR1 and CDR2 (germline): SQVTM, ANQGSEA. This CDR3 is 12 amino acids long. Trimming took 4 bases from V and 6 from J, leaving 13 bases between them. As DNA, the CDR3 is TGCAGCGTTGCGGACTCAGGGGTCGAGCAGTACTTC. Translating it yields CSVADSGVEQYF.

This chain uses TRBV11-3 with TRBJ2-6; D not certain. Trimming removed 4 bases at V and 4 bases at J, with 5 bases between. The CDR3 runs to 13 residues. CDR1 and CDR2 (germline): SGHNT, YENEEA. The CDR3 DNA reads as TGTGCCAGCAGCTCTCAGGGGGCCAACGTCCTGACTTTC. This encodes CASSSQGANVLTF.

This clone was seen at least ten times. The chain joins TRBV27 to TRBJ2-7, with a possible D match to TRBD2 (5 bases). CDR3 length: 14 amino acids. Germline loops: CDR1 MNHEY, CDR2 SMNVEV (reference sequence). The V end lost 3 bases, the J end lost 2 bases, and 11 bases lay between the germline ends. CDR3 DNA sequence: TGTGCCAGCAGTTTCGAGGGAGTCCCCTACGAGCAGTACTTC. It codes for CASSFEGVPYEQYF.

This clone showed up just a few times. CDR3 loop: CATSLGFYEQFF. The CDR3 DNA reads as TGTGCCACCAGCCTGGGGTTCTATGAGCAGTTCTTC. The chain uses TRBV15 and TRBJ2-1; D not resolved. The CDR3 extends over 12 amino acids. Germline V gene sequence: CDR1 LNHNV, CDR2 YYDKDF (reference sequence). V shed 5 bases and J shed 8 bases, with 10 bases lying between them.

The J gene is TRBJ1-2, the V gene TRBV12-2; TRBD1, as called in the table, went unchecked against the DNA. TRBV12-2 is listed as a pseudogene. This CDR3 has 15 residues. The CDR3 loop reads CASRLGTGEGYGYTF. The CDR3 region has the DNA TGTGCAAGTCGCTTAGGGACAGGGGAGGGCTATGGCTACACCTTC.

The V gene is TRBV6-5, the J gene TRBJ2-2, with 8 bases lining up with TRBD2. The CDR3 runs 15 residues. The V gene end was trimmed by 2 bases and the J gene end by 4 bases; junction bases not matched to a gene: 3. The germline V gene encodes CDR1 MNHEY and CDR2 SVGAGI. CDR3 in amino acids: CASSYQAGGTGELFF. DNA for the CDR3: TGTGCCAGCAGTTACCAGGCGGGAGGCACCGGGGAGCTGTTTTTT.

This clone showed up just once. The chain uses TRBV19 and TRBJ2-1, with 9 bases matching TRBD2. Trimming cost V 5 bases and J 0 bases; bases outside gene matches: 20. The germline CDR1 and CDR2 sequences are LNHDA and SQIVND (reference sequence). The CDR3 covers 21 residues. The CDR3 here is CASSPAPSLAGYRNSYNEQFF. CDR3 nucleotides: TGTGCCAGTAGTCCAGCCCCCTCCCTAGCGGGATACCGGAACTCCTACAATGAGCAGTTCTTC.

The chain combines TRBV2 with TRBJ2-5; 9 bases map to TRBD2. V lost 2 bases to trimming and J lost 5 bases; unmatched junction nucleotides: 6. Germline V gives CDR1 SNHLY, CDR2 FYNNEI. The CDR3 consists of 15 residues. CDR3 sequence (DNA): TGTGCCAGCAGTGAACTGGGTAGCGGGGGTGAGACCCAGTACTTC. It is translated as CASSELGSGGETQYF.

Concerning this clone itself: A read error may produce the germline difference seen at one junction end. The rearrangement uses TRBV5-1 and TRBJ2-1, with 8 bases identical to TRBD1. Germline lookup yields CDR1 SGHRS and CDR2 YFSETQ. The CDR3 totals 14 residues. CDR3 sequence reads: CASSLGQANNEQFF. In DNA, the CDR3 is TGCGCCAGCAGTTTGGGACAGGCCAACAATGAGCAGTTCTTC.

This clone came up once. The CDR3 sequence: CASSVNRANTEAFF. The CDR3 DNA sequence: TGTGCCAGCAGTGTTAACAGGGCGAACACTGAAGCTTTCTTT. The chain recombines TRBV2 with TRBJ1-1; TRBD1 might be the D (6 bases). CDR3 size: 14 residues. V lost 4 bases, J lost 1 base, and 10 bases lay in between. CDR1 SNHLY and CDR2 FYNNEI come from the germline V gene.

J is TRBJ1-4 and V is TRBV9, with 7 positions matching TRBD1. Germline V gene data show CDR1 as SGDLS and CDR2 as YYNGEE. The CDR3 is 14 amino acids. Trimming took 4 bases from V and 6 from J; bases not matched to a gene: 6. CDR3 nucleotides: TGTGCCAGCAGCCCGACAGGGACATATGAAAAACTGTTTTTT. Its protein is CASSPTGTYEKLFF.

The chain has TRBV6-1 and TRBJ1-3; D unclear. The CDR3 loop spans 13 amino acids. Germline V gene lookup returns CDR1 MNHNS and CDR2 SASEGT. Between the trimmed V and J ends, which lost 5 bases and 1 base, there was a span of 6 bases. This CDR3 reads CASSPTSGNTIYF. CDR3 nucleotides: TGTGCCAGCAGTCCAACATCTGGAAACACCATATATTTT.

The chain employs TRBV11-2 and TRBJ2-7; tentatively, D is TRBD1 or TRBD2 (5 bases each). The V end lost 5 bases, the J end lost 5 bases, and 13 bases lay between the germline ends. CDR3 size: 13 residues. Germline V gene data show CDR1 as SGHAT and CDR2 as FQNNGV. CDR3 region: CASSLLRGDEQYF. Written as DNA, the CDR3 is TGTGCCAGCAGCCTCCTGAGGGGAGACGAGCAGTACTTC.

J is TRBJ2-7 and V is TRBV5-1, with unresolved D. CDR1 and CDR2 from the germline V gene are SGHRS and YFSETQ. Trimming removed 3 bases from V and 4 bases from J, with 8 bases in between. The CDR3 length is 12 residues. CDR3 in amino acids: CASSSEDYEQYF. CDR3 in DNA: TGCGCCAGCAGCTCCGAGGATTACGAGCAGTACTTC.

The chain employs TRBV13 and TRBJ1-1, with D possibly being TRBD1 (6 bases). From germline, CDR1 is PRHDT and CDR2 FYEKMQ (reference sequence). The CDR3 is made up of 15 amino acids. V lost 0 bases to trimming and J lost 8 bases, with 16 bases between them. The CDR3 coding sequence is TGTGCCAGCAGCTTAGGCCTTGGGGACAACTTAGAAGCTTTCTTT. Translated: CASSLGLGDNLEAFF.

This clone has just a few counts. V usage is TRBV10-1 and J usage is TRBJ2-3, with 7 bases matching TRBD1. The ends lost 2 bases at V and 0 bases at J; junction bases unmatched: 2. CDR1 is WNHNN and CDR2 is SYGVQD in the germline V gene (reference sequence). The CDR3 runs to 15 residues. The CDR3 here is CASSERTGSTDTQYF. Here the CDR3 DNA reads TGCGCCAGCAGTGAGCGGACAGGAAGCACAGATACGCAGTATTTT.

This chain joins TRBV13 and TRBJ2-1, with unresolved D. The CDR3 has 15 amino acids. Trimming took off 1 base at V and 2 bases at J, with 9 bases between the two ends. Per the germline V gene, CDR1 is PRHDT and CDR2 is FYEKMQ (reference sequence). The CDR3 protein is CASSLDPMPYNEQFF. In nucleotides, the CDR3 is TGTGCCAGCAGCTTAGATCCTATGCCCTACAATGAGCAGTTCTTC.

The J gene is TRBJ1-2, the V gene TRBV2; TRBD1 aligns across 11 bases. Trimming took 4 bases from V and 4 from J; bases not matched to a gene: 11. Looked up from germline, CDR1 is SNHLY and CDR2 is FYNNEI. The CDR3 consists of 17 residues. The CDR3 DNA sequence: TGTGCCAGCAGTGCTACGGGGGCCGGGACAGGGGGCTATGGCTACACCTTC. As protein: CASSATGAGTGGYGYTF.

The table lists this clone with a count of one. V is TRBV28 and J is TRBJ2-7, with D hard to call. The CDR3 is 17 residues long. Germline V gene data show CDR1 as MDHEN and CDR2 as SYDVKM. Between the trimmed V and J ends, which lost 6 bases and 3 bases, there was a span of 24 bases. The DNA for the CDR3 is TGTGCCAGCAGACCCCACAAATCTACCCTCCCATTCTACGAGCAGTACTTC. It translates to CASRPHKSTLPFYEQYF.

The chain is built from TRBV5-6 and TRBJ2-5, with D perhaps matching TRBD1 (6 bases). Germline lookup yields CDR1 SGHDT and CDR2 YYEEEE. The V gene lost 4 bases and the J gene lost 4 bases, with 17 bases spanning the gap. This CDR3 comprises 15 residues. The DNA for the CDR3 is TGTGCCAGCAGCGCAGTTACAGGGTCCCGAGAGACCCAGTACTTC. Its protein is CASSAVTGSRETQYF.

The gene calls are TRBV5-1 and TRBJ2-7, with D possibly TRBD1 on 5 matching bases. This CDR3 contains 15 residues. V shed 0 bases and J shed 1 base, with 11 bases lying between them. Looked up from germline, CDR1 is SGHRS and CDR2 is YFSETQ. The chain's CDR3 is CASSLEAGHSYEQYF. The DNA of the CDR3 is TGCGCCAGCAGCTTGGAGGCAGGGCATTCCTACGAGCAGTACTTC.

The count of this clone is one. J is TRBJ2-3 and V is TRBV9, with TRBD2 identical over 7 bases. From germline, CDR1 is SGDLS and CDR2 YYNGEE. CDR3 length: 16 amino acids. Germline trimming cut 1 base from V and 3 bases from J; bases unmatched to any gene: 8. The CDR3: CASSVQVGGGTDTQYF. The CDR3 coding sequence is TGTGCCAGCAGCGTACAGGTCGGGGGAGGGACAGATACGCAGTATTTT.

The chain recombines TRBV28 with TRBJ1-2; tentatively, D is TRBD1 (5 bases). V was shortened by 3 bases and J by 4 bases, with 15 bases between the two germline ends. Looked up from germline, CDR1 is MDHEN and CDR2 is SYDVKM. The CDR3 is 15 amino acids. The CDR3 is CASSLRSRDSYGYTF. The CDR3 DNA reads as TGTGCCAGCAGTTTGCGATCCCGAGACAGCTATGGCTACACCTTC.

This clone has just a few counts. CDR3 bases: TGTGCCAGCACTCGGGACAGGGTAAGGGTCGAGCAGTACTTC. Its protein is CASTRDRVRVEQYF. The chain carries TRBV6-1 and TRBJ2-7; 9 bases map to TRBD1. CDR3 size: 14 residues. Germline CDR1 and CDR2: MNHNS and SASEGT. V lost 7 bases to trimming and J lost 6 bases; unmatched junction nucleotides: 10.